This T cell receptor (beta chain) was sequenced during a study of control samples from healthy donors and cancer patients. Germline loops: CDR1 LGHDT, CDR2 YNNKEL (reference sequence). The CDR3 loop spans 14 amino acids. V was pared by 4 bases and J by 6 bases, with 13 bases between. This table comes from immunoSEQ multiplex PCR, and its TCRdb copy is limited to in-frame clones, with some not included. Of some 170,000 clones listed, 95% to 96% were seen once; the top ten hold approximately 0.93%. Sequencing was performed on blood. V and J are TRBV3-1 (or the pseudogene TRBV3-2) and TRBJ2-1; D assignment may be TRBD1 or TRBD2 (5 bases each). The sequence came from a woman in her twenties or thirties in good health. As DNA, the CDR3 is TGTGCCAGCAGCCGGGTCTGGGGGACCAATGAGCAGTTCTTC. Protein sequence: CASSRVWGTNEQFF.